These 15 T cell receptor beta chains were sequenced from one sample in a study of blood T cells in healthy people across ages. A second PCR, run for roughly 7 to 11 cycles, used a sample-barcoded 5' primer plus a J-beta primer mix. Via MiXCR, TCRdb re-called the 5' RACE reads, giving one row per CDR3 protein. Here the sample spans 800,000 or so distinct CDR3 sequences, 62% being singletons. The sequenced material came from blood. The receptors derive from a man aged 30 to 45 in good health.

This rearrangement joins TRBV28 to TRBJ2-2; unclear D gene. Trimming removed 3 bases at V and 4 bases at J, with 9 bases between. Looked up from germline, CDR1 is MDHEN and CDR2 is SYDVKM. CDR3 size: 14 residues. CDR3 sequence reads: CASSFKWGTGELFF. Here the CDR3 DNA reads TGTGCCAGCAGTTTTAAGTGGGGCACCGGGGAGCTGTTTTTT.

The chain links TRBV28 to TRBJ1-5; D might be TRBD1 (6 bases). Deletions cut 4 bases from V and 0 bases from J, with 19 bases between. The CDR3 is 18 residues long. Germline V gene data show CDR1 as MDHEN and CDR2 as SYDVKM. The CDR3 reads CASSSYRDGTYSNQPQHF. CDR3 sequence (DNA): TGTGCCAGCAGTTCATACAGGGACGGAACGTATAGCAATCAGCCCCAGCATTTT.

This sequence joins TRBV21-1 and TRBJ2-5. TRBV21-1 is a pseudogene. This CDR3 is 13 amino acids long. CDR3 DNA: TGTGCCAGCAGTACCGAACTCCATTGTGAGCAGTACTTC. Translation: CASSTELHCEQYF.

This clonotype was detected many times. The J gene is TRBJ1-4, the V gene TRBV29-1, with 8 nucleotides matching TRBD1. Germline V gene lookup returns CDR1 SQVTM and CDR2 ANQGSEA. The V gene end was trimmed by 6 bases and the J gene end by 4 bases; junction bases not matched to a gene: 4. There are 13 residues in the CDR3. The CDR3 sequence: CSVGGQVNEKLFF. The CDR3 DNA sequence: TGCAGCGTGGGGGGACAGGTTAATGAAAAACTGTTTTTT.

The chain carries TRBV9 and TRBJ1-2; D is possibly TRBD1 (5 bases). Trimming removed 3 bases from V and 8 bases from J, with 14 bases in between. The CDR3 is made up of 13 amino acids. Germline CDR1 reads SGDLS; CDR2 reads YYNGEE. CDR3 region: CASSASGPGGYTF. CDR3 nucleotides: TGTGCCAGCAGCGCCTCCGGGCCAGGGGGCTACACCTTC.

The rearrangement uses TRBV5-6 and TRBJ2-1; maybe TRBD2 (7 bases). Germline CDR1 is SGHDT and CDR2 is YYEEEE. The CDR3 contains 16 residues. Trimming pared 4 bases from V and 0 bases from J, leaving 14 bases between. CDR3: CASSLEGGSSYNEQFF. DNA for the CDR3: TGTGCCAGCAGCCTTGAGGGGGGGAGCTCCTACAATGAGCAGTTCTTC.

The V gene is TRBV29-1, the J gene TRBJ2-7, with 9 bases matching TRBD1. The J call may be faulty, since TRBJ2-5 better matches the DNA end. Germline CDR1 reads SQVTM; CDR2 reads ANQGSEA. The CDR3 loop spans 13 amino acids. CDR3 in DNA: TGCAGCGCGTCCGGGACAGGGTACGAGACCCAGTACTTC. Translated: CSASGTGYETQYF.

In this sample, this clonotype turned up once. The chain has TRBV5-6 and TRBJ2-1, with TRBD2 matching 11 bases. Germline CDR1 reads SGHDT; CDR2 reads YYEEEE. The trim removed 2 bases at V and 0 bases at J, leaving 4 bases unmatched. This CDR3 has 17 residues. CDR3 sequence: CASSLVAGGFSYNEQFF. In DNA, the CDR3 is TGTGCCAGCAGCTTAGTAGCGGGGGGGTTCTCCTACAATGAGCAGTTCTTC.

J is TRBJ1-2 and V is TRBV4-3; the D gene is possibly TRBD1 (6 bases). CDR1 LGHNA and CDR2 YSLEER come from the germline V gene. The V end lost 6 bases, the J end lost 1 base, and 12 bases lay between the germline ends. The CDR3 sequence is 14 residues long. The CDR3: CASRLTGSNYGYTF. The CDR3, as DNA: TGCGCCAGCAGGCTCACAGGGAGTAACTATGGCTACACCTTC.

The chain joins TRBV29-1 to TRBJ2-4; 8 bases are shared with TRBD1. Germline V gene sequence: CDR1 SQVTM, CDR2 ANQGSEA. Trimming removed 7 bases from V and 6 bases from J; junction bases left unmatched: 8. CDR3 length: 13 amino acids. DNA of the CDR3: TGCAGCGCACAACAGGGGGTGGGAAACATTCAGTACTTC. Translation gives CSAQQGVGNIQYF.

The rearrangement uses TRBV6-2 or TRBV6-3 and TRBJ2-5; D is unresolved. Deletions cut 4 bases from V and 11 bases from J, with 14 bases between. The CDR3 is 12 residues long. Germline loops: CDR1 MNHEY, CDR2 SVGEGT. The CDR3 here is CASSSNYNEQYF. Written as DNA, the CDR3 is TGTGCCAGCAGTTCGAACTACAATGAGCAGTACTTC.

V is TRBV3-1 and J is TRBJ2-7, with D unresolved. V was cut by 1 base and J by 6 bases, with 4 bases left in between. The CDR3 has 11 residues. From germline, CDR1 is LGHDT and CDR2 YNNKEL (reference sequence). DNA of the CDR3: TGTGCCAGCAGCCAAGCGTCCGAGCAGTACTTC. Encoded protein: CASSQASEQYF.

This chain joins TRBV4-2 and TRBJ2-3; 8 nucleotides align to TRBD2. Per germline, CDR1 LGHNA and CDR2 YNFKEQ. V lost 2 bases and J lost 2; bases outside the gene matches: 9. The CDR3 loop spans 17 amino acids. The CDR3 DNA follows: TGTGCCAGCAGCCAAAACCGGGCGGGGGGCCTCACAGATACGCAGTATTTT. The encoded protein is CASSQNRAGGLTDTQYF.

CDR3 coding DNA: TGCAGCGTCGCGGACAGGCAGAATCGCGAGCAGTACTTC. The encoded protein is CSVADRQNREQYF. This chain links TRBV29-1 with TRBJ2-4; TRBD1 agrees at 7 bases. Matching the DNA end better, TRBJ2-7 makes the J call doubtful. Germline loops: CDR1 SQVTM, CDR2 ANQGSEA. The CDR3 consists of 13 residues.

The chain employs TRBV20-1 and TRBJ1-2, with D hard to call. The germline V gene has CDR1 DFQATT and CDR2 SNEGSKA (reference sequence). Trimming took off 4 bases at V and 4 bases at J, with 13 bases between the two ends. The CDR3 runs 13 residues. The CDR3 nucleotides read TGCAGTGCTAAGAGGCCTACGGGCTATGGCTACACCTTC. It yields the protein CSAKRPTGYGYTF.